A selection of T cell receptor beta chains follows, all from one sample in a study of OX40 agonist ivuxolimab in advanced cancers. Assay used: immunoSEQ multiplex PCR; TCRdb lists only in-frame clones, some missing. The sample shows 30,000 to 35,000 clones, over 80% of them seen only once. This specimen was CD4+ or CD8+ T cells sorted from blood, taken in a trial of the OX40 agonist ivuxolimab. The receptors were gathered from an adult with an advanced solid tumor such as melanoma, head and neck, liver or kidney cancer. The CDR3 runs from the conserved cysteine through the conserved F or W. D genes are given only for firm matches. Rows may omit the clone size; those that give it use once, few, many or a size class.

J gene | D gene | V gene | clone size | CDR3 protein | CDR3 DNA
TRBJ1-1 | - | TRBV28 | - | CASSWGNWVTEAFF | TGTGCCAGCAGTTGGGGAAATTGGGTTACTGAAGCTTTCTTT
TRBJ2-7 | - | TRBV9 | few | CASSPGRVGYEQYF | TGTGCCAGCAGCCCCGGCAGGGTGGGCTACGAGCAGTACTTC
TRBJ2-2 | TRBD1 | TRBV6-1 | - | CASSVLTGYANTGELFF | TGTGCCAGCAGTGTACTGACAGGGTATGCGAACACCGGGGAGCTGTTTTTT
TRBJ1-2 | TRBD1 | TRBV7-6 | - | CASSPGQGALGYTF | TGTGCCAGCAGCCCGGGACAGGGGGCGCTTGGCTACACCTTC
TRBJ1-6 | - | TRBV14 | - | CASSPGFYNSPLHF | TGTGCCAGCAGCCCGGGCTTCTATAATTCACCCCTCCACTTT
TRBJ2-2 | TRBD2 | TRBV2 | - | CASSELVAAGTGELFF | TGTGCCAGCAGTGAATTAGTAGCAGCGGGGACCGGGGAGCTGTTTTTT
TRBJ2-2 | - | TRBV6-5 | - | CASSLRGTGELFF | TGTGCCAGCAGTTTGCGTGGCACCGGGGAGCTGTTTTTT
TRBJ2-7 | - | TRBV7-9 | - | CASRQFDEQYF | TGTGCCAGTAGGCAATTCGACGAGCAGTACTTC
TRBJ1-6 | - | TRBV5-4 | few | CASSSRGSPLHF | TGTGCCAGCAGCTCCAGGGGTTCACCCCTCCACTTT
TRBJ2-3 | - | TRBV5-1 | few | CASSPSGPTDTQYF | TGCGCCAGCAGCCCCAGCGGCCCCACAGATACGCAGTATTTT
TRBJ2-3 | TRBD2 | TRBV9 | few | CASSASSGGAADTQYF | TGTGCCAGCAGCGCCTCTAGCGGGGGGGCGGCAGATACGCAGTATTTT
TRBJ2-5 | - | TRBV10-3 | - | CAIRDVGVETQYF | TGTGCCATCAGAGACGTGGGGGTCGAGACCCAGTACTTC
TRBJ2-7 | TRBD1 | TRBV30 | - | CALRTGRYEQYF | TGTGCCTTGAGGACAGGGCGGTACGAGCAGTACTTC
TRBJ1-4 | - | TRBV29-1 | - | CSVLQEFNEKLFF | TGCAGCGTGTTACAGGAATTTAATGAAAAACTGTTTTTT
TRBJ2-3 | - | TRBV27 | - | CASSFAVSTDTQYF | TGTGCCAGCAGTTTTGCAGTTAGCACAGATACGCAGTATTTT
TRBJ2-7 | - | TRBV7-9 | few | CASSLAESLNNEQYF | TGTGCCAGCAGCTTAGCGGAGTCACTAAACAACGAGCAGTACTTC
TRBJ2-1 | TRBD1 | TRBV7-9 | - | CASSTGTANNEQFF | TGTGCCAGCAGCACCGGGACAGCCAACAATGAGCAGTTCTTC
TRBJ1-6 | - | TRBV27 | - | CASSFITGSPLHF | TGTGCCAGCAGTTTCATCACTGGATCACCCCTCCACTTT
TRBJ1-1 | TRBD1 | TRBV7-3 | - | CASSSTIQGVGTEAFF | TGTGCCAGCAGCTCTACGATACAGGGGGTGGGCACTGAAGCTTTCTTT
TRBJ2-3 | - | TRBV6-1 | - | CASSDSRDTDTQYF | TGTGCCAGCAGTGACTCCAGGGACACAGATACGCAGTATTTT
TRBJ2-1 | TRBD2 | TRBV9 | - | CASSGLAGGPSDEQFF | TGTGCCAGCAGCGGCCTAGCGGGAGGGCCCTCCGATGAGCAGTTCTTC
TRBJ1-4 | - | TRBV7-9 | - | CASSQPGVHYEKLFF | TGTGCCAGCAGCCAACCGGGAGTGCATTATGAAAAACTGTTTTTT
TRBJ2-2 | - | TRBV4-1 | once | CASSQVPHGELFF | TGCGCCAGCAGCCAAGTGCCGCACGGGGAGCTGTTTTTT
TRBJ1-2 | - | TRBV19 | - | CASSLGPFNYGYTF | TGTGCCAGTAGTCTCGGACCGTTTAACTATGGCTACACCTTC
TRBJ2-6 | TRBD1 | TRBV7-6 | - | CASSPRQGAGANVLTF | TGTGCCAGCAGCCCCCGACAGGGGGCTGGGGCCAACGTCCTGACTTTC
TRBJ2-3 | - | TRBV19 | - | CASSIGGTDTQYF | TGTGCCAGTAGTATAGGGGGCACAGATACGCAGTATTTT
TRBJ2-3 | - | TRBV25-1 | - | CASSEWEGTDTQYF | TGTGCCAGCAGTGAATGGGAGGGCACAGATACGCAGTATTTT
TRBJ2-3 | TRBD2 | TRBV5-1 | once | CASSPGSGMYTDTQYF | TGCGCCAGCAGTCCCGGGAGCGGGATGTACACAGATACGCAGTATTTT
TRBJ1-5 | - | TRBV21-1 | - | CASSKVEGPQHF | TGTGCCAGCAGCAAAGTTGAAGGGCCCCAGCATTTT
TRBJ1-1 | TRBD1 | TRBV2 | - | CASLGQGARAFF | TGTGCCAGCTTGGGACAGGGGGCGCGAGCTTTCTTT
TRBJ1-4 | TRBD1 | TRBV9 | - | CASSPRQGSVDNEKLFF | TGTGCCAGCAGCCCACGACAGGGATCAGTGGATAATGAAAAACTGTTTTTT
TRBJ1-5 | - | TRBV19 | many | CASSTLTENQPQHF | TGTGCCAGTAGTACTCTGACAGAAAATCAGCCCCAGCATTTT
TRBJ1-3 | - | TRBV11-1 | once | CASSDYRGDANTIYF | TGTGCCAGCTCGGACTACCGGGGTGATGCAAACACCATATATTTT
TRBJ2-1 | - | TRBV27 | - | CASSHSYNEQFF | TGTGCCAGCAGCCACTCCTACAATGAGCAGTTCTTC
TRBJ2-1 | - | TRBV25-1 | - | CASSDTVLSYNEQFF | TGTGCCAGCAGTGATACAGTTCTCTCCTACAATGAGCAGTTCTTC
TRBJ2-5 | - | TRBV27 | once | CASTSWRGSGETQYF | TGTGCCAGCACCTCTTGGAGGGGCAGTGGAGAGACCCAGTACTTC
TRBJ2-7 | - | TRBV19 | once | CASSMGTSSYEQYF | TGTGCCAGTAGTATGGGGACTTCCTCCTACGAGCAGTACTTC
TRBJ2-7 | - | TRBV4-1 | - | CASSQEAGSSSYEQYF | TGCGCCAGCAGCCAAGAGGCAGGGTCGAGCTCCTACGAGCAGTACTTC
TRBJ2-7 | TRBD2 | TRBV29-1 | - | CSVSGTSGSSYEQYF | TGCAGCGTTTCCGGGACTAGCGGATCCTCCTACGAGCAGTACTTC
TRBJ2-7 | - | TRBV9 | - | CASSVDGVSEQYF | TGTGCCAGCAGCGTAGATGGAGTCTCCGAGCAGTACTTC
TRBJ2-3 | - | TRBV4-1 | - | CASSQMVELDTQYF | TGCGCCAGCAGCCAAATGGTGGAACTAGATACGCAGTATTTT
TRBJ2-1 | TRBD2 | TRBV19 | - | CASCPSGSNNEQFF | TGTGCCAGTTGTCCTAGCGGTTCGAACAATGAGCAGTTCTTC
TRBJ2-5 | - | TRBV14 | - | CASSHWTRGETQYF | TGTGCCAGCAGCCACTGGACGAGGGGGGAGACCCAGTACTTC
TRBJ2-5 | - | TRBV27 | few | CASSPDIVETQYF | TGTGCCAGCAGTCCCGACATCGTGGAGACCCAGTACTTC
TRBJ2-7 | TRBD2 | TRBV4-1 | once | CASSQGTSGHYEQYF | TGCGCCAGCAGCCAGGGGACTAGCGGACACTACGAGCAGTACTTC
TRBJ1-1 | - | TRBV6-5 | - | CASSLQVNTEAFF | TGTGCCAGCAGTTTACAGGTGAACACTGAAGCTTTCTTT
TRBJ1-2 | TRBD1 | TRBV7-9 | - | CASSLVPGQHAPSYGYTF | TGTGCCAGCAGCTTAGTGCCGGGACAGCACGCACCCTCCTATGGCTACACCTTC
TRBJ1-1 | TRBD1 | TRBV5-1 | - | CASRVTGMNTEAFF | TGCGCCAGCAGGGTGACAGGGATGAACACTGAAGCTTTCTTT
TRBJ1-1 | - | TRBV27 | - | CASSLWGSEAFF | TGTGCCAGCAGTTTATGGGGGTCTGAAGCTTTCTTT